This T cell receptor beta chain was identified in a study of cytomegalovirus exposure and HLA in healthy donors. Study observations and caveats: The listing of some 170 TCR beta chains classed them as cytomegalovirus-associated. Differences between HLA loci emerged in a later analysis of TCR association rates, with DRB1 most and HLA-C fewest. Later examination showed HLA-associated TCR beta chains had greater clonal expansion than equally common others.

Germline assignment: CDR1 SQVTM and CDR2 ANQGSEA. There are 17 residues in the CDR3. For this clone: Its antigen is still unknown. The germline gene is not matched at one end of the junction; a read error may be the cause.

60 Vbeta and 13 Jbeta primers were used in PCR. The repertoire was sequenced with immunoSEQ multiplex PCR; TCRdb's copy has only in-frame clones and lacks some. This table holds about 110,000 clones, approximately 80% found once. The V call is TRBV29-1, the J call TRBJ2-7, with TRBD1 identical over 10 bases. The clonotype comes from a male donor in good health and CMV-seronegative. The sequenced material came from PBMCs. The CDR3, as DNA: TGCAGCGCTAAGAGATTTGCCGGGACAGGGGAATCCTACGAGCGGTACTTC. Protein product: CSAKRFAGTGESYERYF.